This T cell receptor beta chain originates from a study of CD8 T cells in ankylosing spondylitis. This clonotype was detected many times. No antigen is known for it. V gave up 0 bases and J gave up 4 bases, with 7 bases separating them. From germline, CDR1 is WSHSY and CDR2 SAAADI. The CDR3 extends over 14 amino acids. Overall study findings and caveats: Enrichment of disease-linked clones was reportedly significant in matched ankylosing spondylitis synovial fluid. Blood of patients with ankylosing spondylitis appeared to be characterized by a TCR beta motif of fewer than 10 highly homologous variants.

Quantitative barcoded 5'-RACE was used to prepare TCR beta libraries. TCRdb ran MiXCR on the 5' RACE reads and lists one entry per CDR3 protein. The profile covers about 700,000 distinct CDR3 sequences, with 15% to 20% appearing a single time and 19% taken by the ten largest. The material sequenced was blood, either unsorted or a sorted T cell fraction (not recorded which). The TCR originated in a male donor with ankylosing spondylitis. The rearrangement links TRBV10-2 to TRBJ1-5; a weak D match, TRBD1 (5 bases). The CDR3 nucleotides are TGCGCCAGCAGTGAGTCGGGACTAAATCAGCCCCAGCATTTT. Translation gives CASSESGLNQPQHF.